Given below is one TCR beta chain in context. As yet, its antigen is unknown. V shed 6 bases and J shed 6 bases, with 12 bases lying between them. Germline CDR1 reads SGHRS; CDR2 reads YFSETQ. The CDR3 spans 13 residues. TCRdb re-derived calls from the 5' RACE reads in MiXCR, one entry per CDR3 protein. Found here are 400,000 to 500,000 distinct CDR3 sequences, around 19% of them singletons; the top ten hold around 8.4%. The sample is drawn from a study of T-cell memory formation after mild COVID-19. Looking at the study overall: Among the donors, TCR clusters were largely specific to each donor. General observations from the study: A balance of CD4 and CD8 characterized clones contracting day 15 to 85, whereas later expanders leaned CD4+. Chiefly within CM and EM were the contracting CD4+ clones; CD8+ ones were within EMRA.

The sequence was collected from an adult woman who had mild COVID-19 (a few samples of this study predate the infection). Cell type and time point are not known. V is TRBV5-1 and J is TRBJ1-4; D may be TRBD1 (5 bases). Sequencing used PBMCs or a T cell subset sorted from them (not recorded which). The CDR3 DNA follows: TGCGCCAGCAAGGGGACGGGCCATGAAAAACTGTTTTTT. This gives the protein CASKGTGHEKLFF. The full variable domain, with the rest looked up from reference TRBV5-1 and TRBJ1-4, is KAGVTQTPRYLIKTRGQQVTLSCSPISGHRSVSWYQQTPGQGLQFLFEYFSETQRNKGNFPGRFSGRQFSNSRSEMNVSTLELGDSALYLCASKGTGHEKLFFGSGTQLSVL.